This is a list of T cell receptor beta chains from one sample in a study of T cell responses to AZD1222 COVID-19 vaccine. Assay: immunoSEQ multiplex PCR; the TCRdb copy retains only in-frame clones and omits some. The top ten clones hold 2.5% to 3.5% of a sample with about 97,000 clones, 70% to 90% of them seen once. The sample here was peripheral blood, taken on day 0 of AZD1222 vaccination. These receptors all stem from an adult in good health. CDR3s include the opening cysteine and the closing phenylalanine or tryptophan. The D gene is left open where the match is weak. Only some rows state a clone size, as once, few, many or a class for expanded clones.

-,12,-,TRBJ1-1,TRBV6-5,TGTGCCAGCAGTTATAGGGGCTCTGAAGCTTTCTTT,CASSYRGSEAFF
-,16,-,TRBJ2-3,TRBV5-1,TGCGCCAGCAGTTGGGGCGGGACTGGGAGCACAGATACGCAGTATTTT,CASSWGGTGSTDTQYF
few,14,TRBD1,TRBJ2-7,TRBV5-1,TGCGCCAGCAGCGTAACAGGGGGCGGCTACGAGCAGTACTTC,CASSVTGGGYEQYF
once,13,-,TRBJ1-1,TRBV2,TGTGCCAGCACTAGGGTCATGAACACTGAAGCTTTCTTT,CASTRVMNTEAFF
-,11,-,TRBJ2-1,TRBV6-6,TGTGCCAGCAGTAGGGGAGATGAGCAGTTCTTC,CASSRGDEQFF
-,15,-,TRBJ1-1,TRBV28,TGTGCCAGTTCCGGGTCCGACATCTTGAACACTGAAGCTTTCTTT,CASSGSDILNTEAFF
-,14,-,TRBJ1-6,TRBV5-6,TGTGCCAGCAGCTTGCTAGGGGGGGGTTCACCCCTCCACTTT,CASSLLGGGSPLHF
-,15,-,TRBJ1-6,TRBV6-1,TGTGCCAGCAGTGAAGAGATGGCAGGTAATTCACCCCTCCACTTT,CASSEEMAGNSPLHF
-,13,TRBD2,TRBJ2-1,TRBV30,TGTGCCTGGAGTGAACGGGGGGGCGGTGAGCAGTTCTTC,CAWSERGGGEQFF
-,15,TRBD2,TRBJ2-7,TRBV7-8,TGTGCCAGCAGCACTAGGGACGGGAGGATGTCCGAGCAGTACTTC,CASSTRDGRMSEQYF
-,14,-,TRBJ1-1,TRBV29-1,TGCAGCGTGGGGGGATTTTCCATGAACACTGAAGCTTTCTTT,CSVGGFSMNTEAFF
-,14,-,TRBJ2-3,TRBV5-4,TGTGCCAGCAGCCGCACAGGGTCCGCAGATACGCAGTATTTT,CASSRTGSADTQYF
-,12,-,TRBJ1-2,TRBV5-1,TGCGCCAGCAGTCCAGGGGACTATGGCTACACCTTC,CASSPGDYGYTF
-,15,-,TRBJ1-2,TRBV19,TGTGCCAGTACGTGGGGCCCCTCAGGAGACTATGGCTACACCTTC,CASTWGPSGDYGYTF
once,15,TRBD2,TRBJ2-1,TRBV9,TGTGCCAGCAGCTTAACTAGCGGGGGGGCGAATGAGCAGTTCTTC,CASSLTSGGANEQFF
-,19,TRBD2,TRBJ2-5,TRBV7-3,TGTGCCAGCAGCTCGCTCGGGACTAGCGGGGGTCCCCGCCAAGAGACCCAGTACTTC,CASSSLGTSGGPRQETQYF
-,14,-,TRBJ1-5,TRBV27,TGTGCCAGCAGTTTAAGGACCGACGATCAGCCCCAGCATTTT,CASSLRTDDQPQHF
-,13,TRBD1,TRBJ2-3,TRBV12-5,TGTGCTAGTGGACAGGGGGCGCAAGATACGCAGTATTTT,CASGQGAQDTQYF
once,13,TRBD1,TRBJ1-1,TRBV28,TGTGCCAGTGGGGACAGAAGAATGGCTGAAGCTTTCTTT,CASGDRRMAEAFF
-,16,-,TRBJ1-5,TRBV28,TGTGCCAGCAGTCCGCACTCGGGCTTCAGCAATCAGCCCCAGCATTTT,CASSPHSGFSNQPQHF
-,14,-,TRBJ1-5,TRBV10-2,TGCGCCAGCAGCCGGGCCGCAGGCAATCAGCCCCAGCATTTT,CASSRAAGNQPQHF
-,13,-,TRBJ1-5,TRBV30,TGTGCCTGGGCGGGGGGGCTGCATCAGCCCCAGCATTTT,CAWAGGLHQPQHF
-,17,TRBD1,TRBJ1-1,TRBV6-6,TGTGCCAGCAGTCCCTCCGGGACAGGGGTCATGAACACTGAAGCTTTCTTT,CASSPSGTGVMNTEAFF
-,13,-,TRBJ1-4,TRBV12-3/TRBV12-4,TGTGCCAGCAGTCTCGGCAGCCAGGAAAAACTGTTTTTT,CASSLGSQEKLFF
-,12,TRBD2,TRBJ2-5,TRBV12-3/TRBV12-4,TGTGCCAGCAGTCCGGCGGGCGGGGGGCGGTACTTC,CASSPAGGGRYF
-,19,TRBD2,TRBJ2-7,TRBV15,TGTGCCACCAGCGAAGAACCCCTAGCGGGGGCCATTAGCTCCTACGAGCAGTACTTC,CATSEEPLAGAISSYEQYF
-,15,-,TRBJ2-2,TRBV14,TGTGCCAGCAGCCAACGAGGGGTTTACACCGGGGAGCTGTTTTTT,CASSQRGVYTGELFF
-,16,-,TRBJ2-1,TRBV9,TGTGCCAGCAGCCCAACCGTTCAGGGAACTTGGGATGAGCAGTTCTTC,CASSPTVQGTWDEQFF
-,16,TRBD1,TRBJ1-3,TRBV9,TGTGCCAGCAGCGTAGATCCAGGGGGCTCTGGAAACACCATATATTTT,CASSVDPGGSGNTIYF
-,14,TRBD2,TRBJ2-3,TRBV10-2,TGCGCCAGTGGGACTAGCGGGGGAGGAAATACGCAGTATTTT,CASGTSGGGNTQYF
-,13,-,TRBJ2-7,TRBV11-3,TGTGCCAGCAGCTCAACAAACACTCCCGAGCAGTACTTC,CASSSTNTPEQYF
-,15,-,TRBJ1-5,TRBV15,TGTGCCACCAGCAGCGGGCAGGATAGCAATCAGCCCCAGCATTTT,CATSSGQDSNQPQHF
-,15,-,TRBJ1-5,TRBV3-1/TRBV3-2,TGTGCCAGCAGCCGTGTTTATGGGAACGATCAGCCCCAGCATTTT,CASSRVYGNDQPQHF
-,14,-,TRBJ2-3,TRBV2,TGTGCCAGCAGCGATGACAAGGCCTCAGATACGCAGTATTTT,CASSDDKASDTQYF
-,14,-,TRBJ2-3,TRBV14,TGTGCCAGCAGCCGAAGTCACGGGGTGAATACGCAGTATTTT,CASSRSHGVNTQYF
-,15,TRBD1,TRBJ2-5,TRBV7-7,TGTGCTAGCACCCCCGGACAGGGTGAGAAGGAGACCCAGTACTTC,CASTPGQGEKETQYF
-,16,-,TRBJ2-1,TRBV6-5,TGTGCCAGCAGTTACTCACCACAGACCTCCTACAATGAGCAGTTCTTC,CASSYSPQTSYNEQFF
-,19,TRBD1,TRBJ1-4,TRBV6-2/TRBV6-3,TGTGCCAGCAGTTTGGCCCGGGACAGGGAGGTGAGAAGAAATGAAAAACTGTTTTTT,CASSLARDREVRRNEKLFF
-,14,-,TRBJ2-2,TRBV29-1,TGCAGCGTTGAGTGGCCAAGAACGCCCGGCGAGCTGTTTTTT,CSVEWPRTPGELFF
-,13,-,TRBJ2-3,TRBV5-4,TGTGCCAGCAGCTTGGGTCTCACAGATACGCAGTATTTT,CASSLGLTDTQYF